Following are 29 T cell receptor beta chains from one sample sequenced in a study of T-cell memory formation after mild COVID-19. TCRdb ran MiXCR on the 5' RACE reads and lists one entry per CDR3 protein. Here the sample spans more than 300,000 distinct CDR3 sequences, around an eighth being singletons. The sequenced sample consisted of PBMCs or a T cell subset sorted from them (not recorded which). These TCRs come from a man between 18 and 29 years old who had mild COVID-19 (a few samples of this study predate the infection). Cell type and time point are not known.

The chain links TRBV2 to TRBJ2-3; 11 nucleotides align to TRBD2. CDR3 length: 14 amino acids. The V segment lost 7 bases and the J segment 1 base; nucleotides outside the gene matches: 1. Germline lookup yields CDR1 SNHLY and CDR2 FYNNEI. The CDR3 nucleotides read TGTGCCAGCATGGGACTAGCGGGCACAGATACGCAGTATTTT. This translates into CASMGLAGTDTQYF.

In nucleotides, the CDR3 is TGCGCCAGCAGCCAAGACGGATACATGAACACTGAAGCTTTCTTT. Protein sequence: CASSQDGYMNTEAFF. The chain is built from TRBV4-3 and TRBJ1-1, with D unresolved. Trimming cost V 0 bases and J 0 bases, with 8 bases left between them. The germline gives CDR1 LGHNA, CDR2 YSLEER. There are 15 residues in the CDR3.

The rearrangement links TRBV4-3 to TRBJ2-7; 11 bases map to TRBD1. V dropped 4 bases and J dropped 4; count of bases not matched to a gene: 3. CDR3 size: 14 residues. Germline V lookup: CDR1 LGHNA, CDR2 YSLEER. In nucleotides, the CDR3 is TGCGCCAGCAGCCGAGGGACAGGGGGATACGAGCAGTACTTC. It specifies CASSRGTGGYEQYF.

This clonotype was recorded a few times. This chain connects TRBV10-3 to TRBJ2-7; 8 bases line up with TRBD1. This CDR3 is built from 14 residues. The germline CDR1 and CDR2 sequences are ENHRY and SYGVKD. The ends lost 0 bases at V and 5 bases at J; junction bases unmatched: 3. The chain's CDR3 is CAISESTGAHEQYF. The CDR3 DNA sequence: TGTGCCATCAGTGAGTCGACAGGGGCCCACGAGCAGTACTTC.

The chain is built from TRBV24-1 and TRBJ2-3; no clear D gene. CDR3 size: 15 residues. V gave up 4 bases and J gave up 8 bases, with 18 bases separating them. CDR1 and CDR2 from the germline V gene are KGHDR and SFDVKD. The CDR3 DNA is TGTGCCACCAGTGACGCAGGTGACCGACATCCTACGCAGTATTTT. It encodes CATSDAGDRHPTQYF.

DNA for the CDR3: TGTGCCAGCAGCCAGGGGGGATCGGATACGCAGTATTTT. Translation: CASSQGGSDTQYF. V is TRBV7-8 and J is TRBJ2-3; D perhaps matches TRBD1 (7 bases). There are 13 residues in the CDR3. V lost 5 bases and J 6 bases, leaving 12 bases between the germline ends. Germline V gives CDR1 SGHVS, CDR2 FQNEAQ. Variable domain in full (rest from reference TRBV7-8 and TRBJ2-3): GAGVSQSPRYKVAKRGQDVALRCDPISGHVSLFWYQQALGQGPEFLTYFQNEAQLDKSGLPSDRFFAERPEGSVSTLKIQRTQQEDSAVYLCASSQGGSDTQYFGPGTRLTVL.

This chain links TRBV4-3 with TRBJ2-1; tentative D call: TRBD2 (5 bases). Trimming stripped 1 base from V and 3 bases from J, with 13 bases between. Germline-derived CDR1 and CDR2 are LGHNA and YSLEER. The CDR3 is 16 amino acids. The CDR3 bases are TGCGCCAGCAGCCAAGGCTTGGCTAGCAGCTACAATGAGCAGTTCTTC. It yields the protein CASSQGLASSYNEQFF.

The sample holds a few counts of this clonotype. V is TRBV5-1 and J is TRBJ2-1; D unclear. Trimming removed 0 bases at V and 6 bases at J, with 10 bases between. The germline gives CDR1 SGHRS, CDR2 YFSETQ. The CDR3 is 14 residues long. Here the CDR3 reads CASSLGSTGNEQFF. CDR3 in DNA: TGCGCCAGCAGCTTGGGTAGCACGGGCAATGAGCAGTTCTTC. The full variable domain, rest sourced from reference TRBV5-1 and TRBJ2-1, is KAGVTQTPRYLIKTRGQQVTLSCSPISGHRSVSWYQQTPGQGLQFLFEYFSETQRNKGNFPGRFSGRQFSNSRSEMNVSTLELGDSALYLCASSLGSTGNEQFFGPGTRLTVL.

This clonotype was seen many times. This chain joins TRBV20-1 and TRBJ2-5; D is ambiguous. The V end lost 2 bases, the J end lost 0 bases, and 7 bases lay between the germline ends. CDR1 is DFQATT, CDR2 SNEGSKA, per germline (reference sequence). This CDR3 region has 13 residues. The CDR3: CSARRSNQETQYF. CDR3 in DNA: TGCAGTGCTAGAAGGAGTAACCAAGAGACCCAGTACTTC.

The chain links TRBV10-3 to TRBJ1-4; D is perhaps TRBD1 (6 bases). This CDR3 comprises 15 residues. Trimming shortened V by 2 bases and J by 10 bases, and 17 bases separated the two germline ends. The germline V gene has CDR1 ENHRY and CDR2 SYGVKD. The CDR3 DNA is TGTGCCATCAGTGAGCCGGACAGCTCCTCAGGAAAACTGTTTTTT. This translates into CAISEPDSSSGKLFF.

This clonotype has a handful of counts. This chain links TRBV23-1 with TRBJ1-6; D possibly corresponds to TRBD1 (6 bases). TRBV23-1 is marked as an open reading frame, function uncertain. Trimming pared 4 bases from V and 5 bases from J, leaving 30 bases between. The CDR3 has 21 residues. CDR3 DNA sequence: TGCGCCAGCAGTCCTAACTCTTCGACGCATGCCGGGACACGACATAATTCACCCCTCCACTTT. As protein: CASSPNSSTHAGTRHNSPLHF.

The rearrangement joins TRBV6-2 or TRBV6-3 to TRBJ2-1, with D maybe TRBD1 (5 bases). CDR1 MNHEY and CDR2 SVGEGT come from the germline V gene. This CDR3 is 15 amino acids long. The ends were cut back, 2 bases at V and 0 bases at J, with 8 bases in the middle. Here the CDR3 reads CASSYGAPSYNEQFF. CDR3 nucleotide sequence: TGTGCCAGCAGTTACGGGGCGCCCTCCTACAATGAGCAGTTCTTC.

This rearrangement joins TRBV6-4 to TRBJ2-3, with 12 bases aligning to TRBD2. V trimming: 5 bases; J trimming: 4 bases; junction bases outside the gene matches: 1. The CDR3 totals 14 residues. CDR1 and CDR2 from the germline V gene are MRHNA and SNTAGT. The CDR3 region is CASSRTSGADTQYF. Written as DNA, the CDR3 is TGTGCCAGCAGTCGGACTAGCGGGGCAGATACGCAGTATTTT.

This clonotype is labeled medium-sized. The V gene is TRBV7-2, the J gene TRBJ2-5; D call uncertain. Germline assignment: CDR1 SGHTA and CDR2 FQGNSA. V was clipped by 2 bases and J by 4 bases, with 17 bases between them. CDR3 length equals 16 residues. CDR3 region: CASSLWDTGPLETQYF. As DNA, the CDR3 is TGTGCCAGCAGCTTATGGGATACTGGCCCCCTAGAGACCCAGTACTTC.

In its sample, this clonotype was seen many times. The rearrangement links TRBV20-1 to TRBJ1-3, with D maybe TRBD1 (5 bases). The V end was cut by 4 bases, the J end by 8 bases, with 21 bases between. The germline V gene has CDR1 DFQATT and CDR2 SNEGSKA (reference sequence). The CDR3 totals 15 residues. In DNA form, the CDR3 reads TGCAGTGCTATCACGCCGGGACCCTCCGGGGACACCATATATTTT. This translates into CSAITPGPSGDTIYF.

The table lists this clonotype with a few counts. The chain combines TRBV5-1 with TRBJ2-7; 7 bases align to TRBD2. This CDR3 has 13 amino acids. V dropped 4 bases and J dropped 5; count of bases not matched to a gene: 6. Germline V gene data show CDR1 as SGHRS and CDR2 as YFSETQ. The CDR3 DNA sequence: TGCGCCAGCAGCCCGGGGGGACTGCACGAGCAGTACTTC. Encoded protein: CASSPGGLHEQYF. The whole variable domain, filled in from reference TRBV5-1 and TRBJ2-7, reads KAGVTQTPRYLIKTRGQQVTLSCSPISGHRSVSWYQQTPGQGLQFLFEYFSETQRNKGNFPGRFSGRQFSNSRSEMNVSTLELGDSALYLCASSPGGLHEQYFGPGTRLTVT.

The chain uses TRBV5-1 and TRBJ2-7; possible D gene TRBD2, 6 bases. The length of the CDR3 is 15 residues. CDR1 and CDR2 from the germline V gene are SGHRS and YFSETQ. V was clipped by 4 bases and J by 1 base, with 15 bases between them. CDR3 DNA: TGCGCCAGCAGCCTTAACCCTCGGGGGTCCTACGAGCAGTACTTC. Translating it yields CASSLNPRGSYEQYF.

Concerning this clonotype: This sequence may be a read error, since a much larger clone differs from it by one base. J is TRBJ2-2 and V is TRBV3-1; D possibly corresponds to TRBD2 (6 bases). Germline CDR1 LGHDT, CDR2 YNNKEL (reference sequence). This CDR3 contains 14 residues. Trimming took 4 bases from V and 0 from J, leaving 6 bases between them. The CDR3 sequence is CASSRGANTGELFF. The CDR3 region has the DNA TGTGCCAGCAGCCGGGGGGCGAACACCGGGGAGCTGTTTTTT.

This clonotype was recorded a few times. The rearrangement joins TRBV6-1 to TRBJ1-2, with D perhaps TRBD1 (5 bases). Deletions cut 7 bases from V and 2 bases from J, with 17 bases between. The CDR3 covers 15 residues. Germline CDR1 reads MNHNS; CDR2 reads SASEGT. CDR3 in DNA: TGTGCCAGCACCCCGACAGAGTTCTCCAACTATGGCTACACCTTC. It encodes CASTPTEFSNYGYTF.

For the CDR3, the DNA is TGTGCCAGCAGCCGGATCACTTGGGATGAGCAGTTCTTC. Translation gives CASSRITWDEQFF. V and J are TRBV7-9 and TRBJ2-1; D gene ambiguous. From germline, CDR1 is SEHNR and CDR2 FQNEAQ (reference sequence). V was cut by 5 bases and J by 8 bases, with 13 bases left in between. CDR3 length equals 13 residues.

The rearrangement uses TRBV5-1 and TRBJ1-1, with D tentatively TRBD1 (5 bases). The CDR3 has 14 amino acids. V lost 4 bases, J lost 0 bases, and 10 bases lay in between. Germline V gene data show CDR1 as SGHRS and CDR2 as YFSETQ. CDR3 sequence: CASSQDSVNTEAFF. CDR3 nucleotides: TGCGCCAGCAGCCAAGACAGCGTGAACACTGAAGCTTTCTTT.

This clonotype showed up many times. V gene TRBV24-1 combines with J gene TRBJ2-3; unclear D gene. Germline V lookup: CDR1 KGHDR, CDR2 SFDVKD. The CDR3 has 13 amino acids. Trimming cost V 3 bases and J 6 bases, with 9 bases left between them. In DNA, the CDR3 is TGTGCCACCAGTGATCCGCCCCTTGATACGCAGTATTTT. Its translation: CATSDPPLDTQYF.

This clonotype appeared a few times. CDR3 in DNA: TGCGCCAGCAGCATTGGGGTCGTCATGAACACTGAAGCTTTCTTT. Residues: CASSIGVVMNTEAFF. The rearrangement links TRBV5-1 to TRBJ1-1; D remains ambiguous. Germline V gene lookup returns CDR1 SGHRS and CDR2 YFSETQ. Trimming cost V 4 bases and J 0 bases, with 13 bases left between them. The CDR3 is 15 residues long.

A few counts support this clonotype. The chain is built from TRBV28 and TRBJ2-3; D possibly uses TRBD1 or TRBD2 (6 bases each). Germline V gives CDR1 MDHEN, CDR2 SYDVKM. This CDR3 has 13 amino acids. The V and J ends lost 5 bases and 6 bases respectively, with 12 bases between them. CDR3 in DNA: TGTGCCAGCAGTCAGCAGGGGAGGGATACGCAGTATTTT. It encodes CASSQQGRDTQYF.

The genes are TRBV7-8 and TRBJ2-2; D possibly uses TRBD1 or TRBD2 (6 bases each). CDR1 SGHVS and CDR2 FQNEAQ come from the germline V gene. Trimming stripped 2 bases from V and 7 bases from J, with 14 bases between. This CDR3 comprises 15 residues. The CDR3 loop reads CASSLLGGRGGELFF. The CDR3 DNA reads TGTGCCAGCAGCTTACTCGGGGGCAGGGGCGGGGAGCTGTTTTTT.

The J gene is TRBJ2-5, the V gene TRBV10-3, with 9 bases identical to TRBD1. The CDR3 has 14 amino acids. Germline V gene data show CDR1 as ENHRY and CDR2 as SYGVKD. With 0 bases clipped from V and 4 bases from J, the junction kept 0 bases outside the gene matches. As DNA, the CDR3 is TGTGCCATCAGTGAGTCGACAGGGGGAGAGACCCAGTACTTC. It yields the protein CAISESTGGETQYF.

Comment on this clonotype: At one boundary the junction diverges from the germline segment, which might be a read error. This chain uses TRBV5-1 with TRBJ1-1; D remains unclear. The germline CDR1 and CDR2 sequences are SGHRS and YFSETQ. The CDR3 totals 14 residues. This CDR3 is CDSSLDGLNTEAFF. The CDR3 bases are TGCGACAGCAGCTTGGACGGATTGAACACTGAAGCTTTCTTT. Filled out from reference TRBV5-1 and TRBJ1-1, the complete variable domain reads KAGVTQTPRYLIKTRGQQVTLSCSPISGHRSVSWYQQTPGQGLQFLFEYFSETQRNKGNFPGRFSGRQFSNSRSEMNVSTLELGDSALYLCDSSLDGLNTEAFFGQGTRLTVV.

This clonotype showed up just once. The chain combines TRBV24-1 with TRBJ2-3, with a possible D match to TRBD1 (6 bases). Germline loops: CDR1 KGHDR, CDR2 SFDVKD. The CDR3 runs to 15 residues. V was trimmed by 9 bases and J by 1 base, leaving 16 bases between them. CDR3: CATSTAAGGTDTQYF. CDR3 coding DNA: TGTGCCACCTCAACGGCGGCAGGGGGCACAGATACGCAGTATTTT.

This clonotype was seen a few times. The rearrangement links TRBV15 to TRBJ2-1; TRBD1 agrees at 7 bases. CDR1 is LNHNV, CDR2 YYDKDF, per germline (reference sequence). This CDR3 has 13 amino acids. V shed 6 bases, J shed 7 bases, and the junction held 6 bases outside the gene matches. The CDR3 DNA reads as TGTGCCACCAGGGCTACACAGGGGAATGAGCAGTTCTTC. Amino acids: CATRATQGNEQFF.